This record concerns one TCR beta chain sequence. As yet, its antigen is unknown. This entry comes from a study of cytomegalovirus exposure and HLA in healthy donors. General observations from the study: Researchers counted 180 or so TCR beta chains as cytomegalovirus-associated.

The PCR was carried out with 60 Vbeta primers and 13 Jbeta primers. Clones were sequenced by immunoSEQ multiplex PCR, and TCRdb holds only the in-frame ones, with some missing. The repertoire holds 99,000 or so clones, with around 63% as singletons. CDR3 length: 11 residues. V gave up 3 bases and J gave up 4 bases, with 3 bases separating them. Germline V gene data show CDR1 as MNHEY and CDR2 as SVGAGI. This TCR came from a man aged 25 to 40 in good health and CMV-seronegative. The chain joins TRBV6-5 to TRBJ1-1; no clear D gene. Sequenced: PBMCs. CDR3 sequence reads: CASSYSTEAFF. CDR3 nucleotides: TGTGCCAGCAGTTATAGCACTGAAGCTTTCTTT.